The entry below gives a single T cell receptor (beta chain) sequence along with its context. These data originate in a study of blood T cell repertoires in COVID-19. Assay: immunoSEQ multiplex PCR; the TCRdb copy retains only in-frame clones and omits some. Of 130,000 to 150,000 clones listed, 87% are singletons. The source of this sequence is a man aged 60 to 69 who had recovered from COVID-19. Sequences were obtained from PBMCs or T cells enriched from blood (not recorded which).

The CDR3 loop is CASSPLMASGGNTDTQYF. DNA of the CDR3: TGTGCCAGCTCACCACTAATGGCTAGCGGGGGCAACACAGATACGCAGTATTTT. The V and J genes are TRBV18 and TRBJ2-3, with TRBD2 identical over 10 bases. CDR1 is KGHSH and CDR2 is LQKENI in the germline V gene. With V trimmed by 1 base and J by 2 bases, 9 bases remained unmatched. The CDR3 has 18 amino acids.